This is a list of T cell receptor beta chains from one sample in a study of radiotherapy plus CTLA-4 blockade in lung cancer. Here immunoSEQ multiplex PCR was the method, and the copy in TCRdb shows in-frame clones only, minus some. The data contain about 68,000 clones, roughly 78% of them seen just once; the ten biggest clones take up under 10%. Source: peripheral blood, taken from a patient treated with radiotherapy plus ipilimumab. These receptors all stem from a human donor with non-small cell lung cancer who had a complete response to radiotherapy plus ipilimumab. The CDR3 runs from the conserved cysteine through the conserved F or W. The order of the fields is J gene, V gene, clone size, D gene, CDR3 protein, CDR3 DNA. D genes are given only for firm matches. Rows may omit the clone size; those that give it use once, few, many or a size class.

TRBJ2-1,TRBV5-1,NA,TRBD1,CASSPGQSSYNEQFF,TGCGCCAGCAGCCCGGGACAGAGTTCCTACAATGAGCAGTTCTTC
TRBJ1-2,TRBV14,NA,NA,CASSQDRAVPFGYTF,TGTGCCAGCAGCCAAGATAGGGCAGTCCCCTTTGGCTACACCTTC
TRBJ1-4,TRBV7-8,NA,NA,CASSPAPATNEKLFF,TGTGCCAGCAGCCCCGCGCCGGCAACTAATGAAAAACTTTTTTTT
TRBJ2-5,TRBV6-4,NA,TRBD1,CASGDREETQYF,TGTGCCAGCGGGGACAGGGAAGAGACCCAGTACTTC
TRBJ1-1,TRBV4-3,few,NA,CASSQVPNTEAFF,TGCGCCAGCAGCCAAGTTCCGAACACTGAAGCTTTCTTT
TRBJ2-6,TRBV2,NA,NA,CASSVDPGAGANVLTF,TGTGCCAGCAGTGTTGATCCAGGGGCAGGGGCCAACGTCCTGACTTTC
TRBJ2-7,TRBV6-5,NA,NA,CASSYSGKGPADF,TGTGCCAGCAGTTACTCAGGAAAGGGTCCCGCGGACTTC
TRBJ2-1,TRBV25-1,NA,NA,CASSWDLRSFF,TGTGCCAGCAGTTGGGACTTACGTTCGTTCTTC
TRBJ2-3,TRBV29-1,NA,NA,CSAHRRGSNARTDTQYF,TGCAGCGCACATAGGCGGGGATCCAATGCACGCACAGATACGCAGTATTTT
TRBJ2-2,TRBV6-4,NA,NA,CASRARSTTGELFF,TGTGCCAGCAGGGCACGATCGACAACCGGGGAGCTGTTTTTT
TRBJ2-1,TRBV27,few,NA,CASSLSAGISYNEQFF,TGTGCCAGCAGTTTATCGGCGGGGATCTCCTACAATGAGCAGTTCTTC
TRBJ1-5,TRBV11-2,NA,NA,CASSPGYLQPQHF,TGTGCCAGCAGCCCAGGGTATTTGCAGCCCCAGCATTTT
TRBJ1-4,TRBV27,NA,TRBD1,CASSLWVATGAEKLFF,TGTGCCAGCAGTTTATGGGTCGCGACAGGGGCCGAAAAACTGTTTTTT
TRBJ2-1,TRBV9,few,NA,CASSQRMNNEQFF,TGTGCCAGCAGCCAACGGATGAACAATGAGCAGTTCTTC
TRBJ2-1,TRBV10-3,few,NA,CAISAGGSYNEQFF,TGTGCCATCAGTGCCGGGGGCTCCTACAATGAGCAGTTCTTC
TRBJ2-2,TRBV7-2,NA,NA,CASSPQVAGELFF,TGTGCCAGCAGCCCCCAAGTGGCCGGGGAGCTGTTTTTT
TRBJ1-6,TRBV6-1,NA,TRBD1,CASSEYIRVQGANSPLHF,TGTGCCAGCAGTGAATACATCAGGGTGCAGGGGGCTAATTCACCCCTCCACTTT
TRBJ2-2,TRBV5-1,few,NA,CASSYLESAGELFF,TGCGCCAGCAGCTACCTCGAGTCGGCCGGGGAGCTGTTTTTT
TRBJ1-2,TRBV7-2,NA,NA,CASSPQAPQGYTF,TGTGCCAGCAGCCCACAGGCCCCGCAAGGCTACACCTTC
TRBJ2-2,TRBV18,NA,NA,CASSPGLEDGELFF,TGTGCCAGCTCACCGGGGCTAGAGGACGGGGAGCTGTTTTTT
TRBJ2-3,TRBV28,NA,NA,CASSRTTSTDTQYF,TGTGCCAGCAGCCGGACTACTAGCACAGATACGCAGTATTTT
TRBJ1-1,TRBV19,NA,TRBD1,CASSDRGNTEAFF,TGTGCCAGTAGTGACAGGGGGAACACTGAAGCTTTCTTT
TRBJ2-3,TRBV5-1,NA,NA,CASSLGGTWGTDTQYF,TGCGCCAGCAGCTTGGGGGGAACCTGGGGCACAGATACGCAGTATTTT
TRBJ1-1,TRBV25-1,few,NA,CASSDRGTEAFF,TGTGCCAGCAGTGACAGGGGAACTGAAGCTTTCTTT
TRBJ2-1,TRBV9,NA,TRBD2,CASSASGRGDEQFF,TGTGCCAGCAGCGCTAGCGGGAGAGGCGATGAGCAGTTCTTC
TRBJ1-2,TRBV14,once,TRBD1,CASRPQGENGYTF,TGTGCCAGCAGACCACAGGGGGAAAATGGCTACACCTTC
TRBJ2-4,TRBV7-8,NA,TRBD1,CASSSETGLAKNIQYF,TGTGCCAGCAGCTCGGAGACAGGGCTAGCCAAAAACATTCAGTACTTC
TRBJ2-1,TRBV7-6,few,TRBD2,CASSRGLAGWGNEQFF,TGTGCCAGCAGCCGTGGACTAGCGGGTTGGGGCAATGAGCAGTTCTTC
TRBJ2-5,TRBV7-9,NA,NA,CASSSILAGTYRKETQYF,TGTGCCAGCAGCTCGATCCTTGCCGGGACTTATCGCAAAGAGACCCAGTACTTC
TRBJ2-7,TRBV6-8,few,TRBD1,CASSTDRGRGEQYF,TGTGCCAGCAGTACCGACAGGGGGCGCGGCGAGCAGTACTTC
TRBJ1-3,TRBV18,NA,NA,CASSWDIGGVAGNTIYF,TGTGCCAGCTCGTGGGACATTGGAGGAGTTGCTGGAAACACCATATATTTT
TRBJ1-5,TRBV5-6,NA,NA,CASSSGGGVNQPQHF,TGTGCCAGCAGCTCCGGTGGGGGGGTCAATCAGCCCCAGCATTTT
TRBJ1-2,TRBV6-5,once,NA,CASSWTGTYGYTF,TGTGCCAGCAGTTGGACGGGGACCTATGGCTACACCTTC
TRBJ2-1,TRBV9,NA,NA,CASSVGRAFYNEQFF,TGTGCCAGCAGCGTAGGCAGGGCCTTCTACAATGAGCAGTTCTTC
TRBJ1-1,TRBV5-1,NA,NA,CASSVHENTEAFF,TGCGCCAGCAGCGTCCACGAGAACACTGAAGCTTTCTTT
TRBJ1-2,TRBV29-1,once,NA,CSVPILSNYGYTF,TGCAGCGTCCCGATTCTCTCTAACTATGGCTACACCTTC
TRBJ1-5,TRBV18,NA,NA,CASSPPGHSNQPQHF,TGTGCCAGCTCACCACCGGGACATAGCAATCAGCCCCAGCATTTT
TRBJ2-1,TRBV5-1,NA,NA,CASSSDGFSYNEQFF,TGCGCCAGCAGCTCGGACGGCTTCTCCTACAATGAGCAGTTCTTC
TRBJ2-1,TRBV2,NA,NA,CASSELEGNEQFF,TGTGCCAGCAGTGAATTGGAGGGCAATGAGCAGTTCTTC